These 32 T cell receptor beta chains were all obtained from the same sample, sequenced in a study of CD8 T cells in Susac syndrome. RNA, at about 0.45 to 1 ug, was reverse transcribed with random hexamers. TCRdb re-called the immunoSEQ multiplex PCR reads through MiXCR, storing one row per CDR3 protein. The sample shows 200,000 or so distinct CDR3 sequences, nearly 95% of them seen only once. The specimen sequenced was CD4+ T cells from PBMCs. These receptors originate from a human donor with multiple sclerosis.

The chain employs TRBV5-4 and TRBJ2-7; possible D gene TRBD1, 6 bases. The CDR3 totals 14 residues. The germline V gene has CDR1 SGHNT and CDR2 YYREEE (reference sequence). V was shortened by 3 bases and J by 5 bases, with 15 bases between the two germline ends. The CDR3 nucleotides read TGTGCCAGCAGCTACGGACAGAACGAGGACGAGCAGTACTTC. This sequence encodes CASSYGQNEDEQYF.

CDR3 nucleotide sequence: TGTGCCAGCAGCCCCGCGGCCGATTCGTACCAAGAGACCCAGTACTTC. Protein: CASSPAADSYQETQYF. J is TRBJ2-5 and V is TRBV9; no clear D gene. Germline CDR1 SGDLS, CDR2 YYNGEE. V shed 4 bases and J shed 0 bases, with 16 bases lying between them. The CDR3 has 16 amino acids. The full variable domain, in which reference TRBV9 and TRBJ2-5 provide the parts outside the CDR3, is DSGVTQTPKHLITATGQRVTLRCSPRSGDLSVYWYQQSLDQGLQFLIQYYNGEERAKGNILERFSAQQFPDLHSELNLSSLELGDSALYFCASSPAADSYQETQYFGPGTRLLVL.

The gene calls are TRBV27 and TRBJ2-1; the D gene could be TRBD1 or TRBD2 (5 bases each). Germline V lookup: CDR1 MNHEY, CDR2 SMNVEV (reference sequence). The CDR3 runs to 13 residues. The germline V and J ends were trimmed by 8 bases and 7 bases, with 15 bases remaining between them. DNA for the CDR3: TGTGCCAGCGGACGGGACCGGAGGAATGAGCAGTTCTTC. Its protein is CASGRDRRNEQFF.

This clonotype is a singleton in its sample. The chain carries TRBV20-1 and TRBJ1-5; weak D call: TRBD1 (5 bases). V lost 0 bases and J 4 bases, leaving 10 bases between the germline ends. The CDR3 spans 14 residues. CDR1 is DFQATT and CDR2 is SNEGSKA in the germline V gene (reference sequence). The DNA for the CDR3 is TGCAGTGCTAGAGAGGGGGGTGGGAATCAGCCCCAGCATTTT. Its protein is CSAREGGGNQPQHF.

The chain links TRBV29-1 to TRBJ2-2, with D unclear. This CDR3 is built from 15 residues. The germline V gene has CDR1 SQVTM and CDR2 ANQGSEA. V was shortened by 4 bases and J by 2 bases, with 14 bases between the two germline ends. This CDR3 reads CSVAGRSDNTGELFF. The CDR3 DNA follows: TGCAGCGTTGCTGGCAGGTCGGACAACACCGGGGAGCTGTTTTTT.

This sequence joins TRBV28 and TRBJ1-1; D possibly corresponds to TRBD1 (5 bases). Trimming took off 5 bases at V and 7 bases at J, with 8 bases between the two ends. The germline CDR1 and CDR2 sequences are MDHEN and SYDVKM. The CDR3 loop spans 11 amino acids. CDR3 residues: CASSRQIEAFF. DNA for the CDR3: TGTGCCAGCAGTAGACAGATTGAAGCTTTCTTT. The full variable domain, in which reference TRBV28 and TRBJ1-1 provide the parts outside the CDR3, is DVKVTQSSRYLVKRTGEKVFLECVQDMDHENMFWYRQDPGLGLRLIYFSYDVKMKEKGDIPEGYSVSREKKERFSLILESASTNQTSMYLCASSRQIEAFFGQGTRLTVV.

This sequence joins TRBV12-3 or TRBV12-4 and TRBJ2-3; D may be TRBD2 (5 bases). Trimming shortened V by 3 bases and J by 1 base, and 8 bases separated the two germline ends. This CDR3 region has 14 residues. The DNA of the CDR3 is TGTGCCAGCAGTTTTGAGCGGCGCACAGATACGCAGTATTTT. It codes for CASSFERRTDTQYF.

CDR3 nucleotide sequence: TGTGCCAGCAGTCTCGTCAGGGGGCGCTTGGCTGAAGCTTTCTTT. Translating gives CASSLVRGRLAEAFF. This rearrangement joins TRBV27 to TRBJ1-1; TRBD1 matches 8 bases. The germline V gene encodes CDR1 MNHEY and CDR2 SMNVEV (reference sequence). This CDR3 contains 15 residues. The junction had 11 bases not matched to a gene; V was cut back by 5 bases and J by 6 bases.

The chain couples TRBV4-1 to TRBJ2-7; 7 bases agree with TRBD2. The germline V gene encodes CDR1 MGHRA and CDR2 YSYEKL. V gave up 8 bases and J gave up 6 bases; unmatched junction bases: 13. The CDR3 consists of 14 residues. CDR3: CASALGAGDIEQYF. CDR3 coding DNA: TGCGCCAGCGCCCTTGGGGCGGGAGATATCGAGCAGTACTTC.

The chain links TRBV5-4 to TRBJ2-1; TRBD1 agrees at 9 bases. The CDR3 extends over 15 amino acids. After removal of 4 bases from V and 1 base from J, the junction contained 3 bases not matched to a gene. Germline V gives CDR1 SGHNT, CDR2 YYREEE (reference sequence). CDR3 nucleotide sequence: TGTGCCAGCAGCCCCGGGACAGGGTCCTACAATGAGCAGTTCTTC. Translating it yields CASSPGTGSYNEQFF.

The chain joins TRBV2 to TRBJ2-2; TRBD1 or TRBD2 may be the D gene (6 bases each). The CDR3 has 14 amino acids. CDR1 and CDR2 (germline): SNHLY, FYNNEI. V was pared by 7 bases and J by 9 bases, with 18 bases between. The CDR3 spells CASTGGRAARELFF. The CDR3 DNA reads TGTGCCAGCACCGGGGGCAGGGCCGCCCGGGAGCTGTTTTTT.

The CDR3, as DNA: TGTGCCAGCAGCCAGCTGTCCGGGCCACGGGAGCAGTACTTC. This sequence encodes CASSQLSGPREQYF. The rearrangement uses TRBV14 and TRBJ2-7; D is unclear. CDR1 SGHDN and CDR2 FVKESK come from the germline V gene. CDR3 size: 14 residues. Trimming shortened V by 3 bases and J by 7 bases, and 16 bases separated the two germline ends.

The chain's CDR3 is CALGRTDTQYF. CDR3 nucleotides: TGTGCCCTAGGAAGGACAGATACGCAGTATTTT. The chain combines TRBV5-4 with TRBJ2-3, with D hard to call. CDR1 and CDR2 from the germline V gene are SGHNT and YYREEE (reference sequence). Trimming took 10 bases from V and 3 from J, leaving 9 bases between them. CDR3 size: 11 residues.

The V call is TRBV6-5, the J call TRBJ2-1; no definite D call. The CDR3 loop spans 15 amino acids. The germline V gene has CDR1 MNHEY and CDR2 SVGAGI. V shed 0 bases and J shed 6 bases, with 12 bases lying between them. CDR3 residues: CASSYSRSRVNEQFF. CDR3 nucleotides: TGTGCCAGCAGTTACTCGAGATCACGAGTCAATGAGCAGTTCTTC.

The chain recombines TRBV5-1 with TRBJ2-5; D is undetermined. Per the germline V gene, CDR1 is SGHRS and CDR2 is YFSETQ. There are 15 residues in the CDR3. The V gene lost 0 bases and the J gene lost 9 bases, with 18 bases spanning the gap. In DNA form, the CDR3 reads TGCGCCAGCAGCTTGGTGGCAGACCTCAATGGGGCCCAGTACTTC. Residues: CASSLVADLNGAQYF.

This chain uses TRBV18 with TRBJ2-1, with TRBD2 identical over 8 bases. The CDR3 runs to 15 residues. The J segment lost 9 bases and the V segment lost 0 bases, leaving 7 bases of the junction unmatched. CDR1 and CDR2 from the germline V gene are KGHSH and LQKENI. CDR3 residues: CASSPPGLDGSEQFF. The CDR3 nucleotides are TGTGCCAGCTCACCACCGGGACTAGATGGCAGTGAGCAGTTCTTC.

The chain couples TRBV20-1 to TRBJ2-1; D gene unclear. The CDR3 contains 12 residues. Germline lookup yields CDR1 DFQATT and CDR2 SNEGSKA (reference sequence). V lost 5 bases, J lost 3 bases, and 8 bases lay in between. Here the CDR3 reads CSAGLLYNEQFF. CDR3 sequence (DNA): TGCAGTGCTGGGCTACTCTACAATGAGCAGTTCTTC.

The chain recombines TRBV4-1 with TRBJ1-3, with no clear D. Germline CDR1 and CDR2: MGHRA and YSYEKL. This CDR3 has 13 residues. Trimming shortened V by 0 bases and J by 4 bases, and 4 bases separated the two germline ends. CDR3 loop: CASSQDPGNTIYF. CDR3 DNA: TGCGCCAGCAGCCAAGATCCCGGAAACACCATATATTTT.

This rearrangement joins TRBV7-9 to TRBJ2-1; 8 bases line up with TRBD1. CDR3 length: 15 residues. With 5 bases clipped from V and 7 bases from J, the junction kept 10 bases outside the gene matches. Germline CDR1 and CDR2: SEHNR and FQNEAQ (reference sequence). In DNA, the CDR3 is TGTGCCAGCAGCCCTGGGGCAGGGGGCTTGAATGAGCAGTTCTTC. Protein sequence: CASSPGAGGLNEQFF.

The chain couples TRBV12-3 or TRBV12-4 to TRBJ2-6; D remains unclear. The germline V and J ends were trimmed by 3 bases and 0 bases, with 9 bases remaining between them. The length of the CDR3 is 16 residues. The CDR3 bases are TGTGCCAGCAGTTTGGGCCCAAGCTCTGGGGCCAACGTCCTGACTTTC. Its translation: CASSLGPSSGANVLTF.

The gene calls are TRBV30 and TRBJ1-5; unclear D gene. The length of the CDR3 is 13 residues. Germline loops: CDR1 GTSNPN, CDR2 SVGIG (reference sequence). V was trimmed by 1 base and J by 1 base, leaving 5 bases between them. The CDR3 DNA reads TGTGCCTGGAGTGGCCTGAGCAATCAGCCCCAGCATTTT. It encodes CAWSGLSNQPQHF.

The chain carries TRBV5-6 and TRBJ2-3; no firm D call. This CDR3 comprises 12 residues. Trimming removed 1 base at V and 4 bases at J, with 4 bases between. Germline V gene lookup returns CDR1 SGHDT and CDR2 YYEEEE. CDR3 nucleotides: TGTGCCAGCAGCTTGAACGCAGATACGCAGTATTTT. It codes for CASSLNADTQYF. Filled out from reference TRBV5-6 and TRBJ2-3, the complete variable domain reads DAGVTQSPTHLIKTRGQQVTLRCSPKSGHDTVSWYQQALGQGPQFIFQYYEEEERQRGNFPDRFSGHQFPNYSSELNVNALLLGDSALYLCASSLNADTQYFGPGTRLTVL.

The rearrangement joins TRBV20-1 to TRBJ2-7, with D unclear. Germline CDR1 DFQATT, CDR2 SNEGSKA (reference sequence). This CDR3 is 11 amino acids long. The ends were cut back, 6 bases at V and 6 bases at J, with 12 bases in the middle. CDR3 residues: CSARLDREQYF. DNA for the CDR3: TGCAGTGCACGGCTAGACCGCGAGCAGTACTTC.

The chain is built from TRBV6-5 and TRBJ2-7; 9 bases align to TRBD1. From germline, CDR1 is MNHEY and CDR2 SVGAGI. This CDR3 has 14 residues. The J segment lost 3 bases and the V segment lost 6 bases, leaving 6 bases of the junction unmatched. Here the CDR3 DNA reads TGTGCCAGCAGCTACCGGGACAGGGTCTACGAGCAGTACTTC. Amino acid sequence: CASSYRDRVYEQYF.

The chain combines TRBV29-1 with TRBJ2-5, with TRBD2 identical over 10 bases. The CDR3 is 14 amino acids. Germline assignment: CDR1 SQVTM and CDR2 ANQGSEA. With V trimmed by 7 bases and J by 5 bases, 10 bases remained unmatched. In DNA, the CDR3 is TGCAGCGGATCCCCTAGCGGGAGTGGTGAGACCCAGTACTTC. This codes for CSGSPSGSGETQYF.

J is TRBJ1-2 and V is TRBV6-4; 7 bases are a match to TRBD1. CDR3 size: 15 residues. CDR1 is MRHNA and CDR2 is SNTAGT in the germline V gene. V lost 4 bases to trimming and J lost 4 bases; unmatched junction nucleotides: 9. This CDR3 is CASSASSGQSYGYTF. Written as DNA, the CDR3 is TGTGCCAGCAGTGCGAGCTCGGGACAGAGCTATGGCTACACCTTC.

The chain has TRBV5-1 and TRBJ2-3; D is perhaps TRBD2 (5 bases). CDR1 SGHRS and CDR2 YFSETQ come from the germline V gene. Between the trimmed V and J ends, which lost 4 bases and 6 bases, there was a span of 15 bases. CDR3 length: 14 residues. The CDR3 protein is CASSILTGSDTQYF. The CDR3 nucleotides read TGCGCCAGCAGCATTCTAACGGGGTCTGATACGCAGTATTTT.

This clonotype was detected a few times. The chain joins TRBV18 to TRBJ1-2, with 7 bases lining up with TRBD1. Unmatched junction bases numbered 1, after V lost 2 bases and J lost 7 bases. Germline V lookup: CDR1 KGHSH, CDR2 LQKENI. The CDR3 has 12 amino acids. The CDR3 reads CASSPDRAGYTF. As DNA, the CDR3 is TGTGCCAGCTCACCAGACAGGGCTGGCTACACCTTC.

The CDR3 DNA is TGTGCCAGCAGCTTAGAGGGCCTCTATGGCTACACCTTC. Amino acids: CASSLEGLYGYTF. The rearrangement links TRBV11-2 to TRBJ1-2, with D unresolved. This CDR3 has 13 residues. Per the germline V gene, CDR1 is SGHAT and CDR2 is FQNNGV. V lost 0 bases and J 4 bases, leaving 6 bases between the germline ends.

The genes are TRBV20-1 and TRBJ2-7; D unclear. The CDR3 consists of 11 residues. From germline, CDR1 is DFQATT and CDR2 SNEGSKA (reference sequence). V was shortened by 0 bases and J by 13 bases, with 13 bases between the two germline ends. The CDR3 coding sequence is TGCAGTGCTAGAGAGGCTCCCAACCTTTACTTC. Translated, it gives CSAREAPNLYF.

This clonotype was seen a single time. This chain uses TRBV7-9 with TRBJ2-5; D call uncertain. Trimming removed 3 bases from V and 3 bases from J, with 5 bases in between. Per the germline V gene, CDR1 is SEHNR and CDR2 is FQNEAQ (reference sequence). CDR3 size: 12 residues. The CDR3 nucleotides read TGTGCCAGCAGCTTTGTCGAAGAGACCCAGTACTTC. This encodes CASSFVEETQYF.

The rearrangement joins TRBV20-1 to TRBJ2-4, with D possibly being TRBD1 or TRBD2 (6 bases each). The V gene's germline CDR1 is DFQATT and CDR2 SNEGSKA (reference sequence). This CDR3 has 14 amino acids. Deletions cut 3 bases from V and 6 bases from J, with 15 bases between. The CDR3 region has the DNA TGCAGTGCTAGCGCCGGGGGCGAGTTAAACATTCAGTACTTC. The encoded protein is CSASAGGELNIQYF.